The entry below gives a single TCR beta chain sequence along with its context. The antigen is undetermined. The sample belongs to a study of long-term antiretroviral therapy in people with HIV. The study, taken as a whole, reports: Absence of data on ART adherence, viral resistance or therapy changes was noted. Diversity rose after ART but stayed below transplant donor controls.

V was clipped by 5 bases and J by 0 bases, with 14 bases between them. The CDR3 totals 16 residues. From germline, CDR1 is SGHTA and CDR2 FQGNSA. Run at survey level, the immunoSEQ assay was version v3.0. Sequenced by immunoSEQ multiplex PCR; TCRdb stores in-frame clones only, minus some. This sample has about 25,000 clones; roughly 88% occur once, and the top ten carry roughly 15%. Specimen: unsorted PBMCs, collected roughly 4.5 years after starting antiretroviral therapy. The source is a man younger than 40 with HIV. V gene TRBV7-2 combines with J gene TRBJ1-3, with TRBD1 as a possible D gene (6 bases). CDR3 DNA sequence: TGTGCCAGCAGCGCTCAACAGGGCCCCTCTGGAAACACCATATATTTT. The encoded protein is CASSAQQGPSGNTIYF.